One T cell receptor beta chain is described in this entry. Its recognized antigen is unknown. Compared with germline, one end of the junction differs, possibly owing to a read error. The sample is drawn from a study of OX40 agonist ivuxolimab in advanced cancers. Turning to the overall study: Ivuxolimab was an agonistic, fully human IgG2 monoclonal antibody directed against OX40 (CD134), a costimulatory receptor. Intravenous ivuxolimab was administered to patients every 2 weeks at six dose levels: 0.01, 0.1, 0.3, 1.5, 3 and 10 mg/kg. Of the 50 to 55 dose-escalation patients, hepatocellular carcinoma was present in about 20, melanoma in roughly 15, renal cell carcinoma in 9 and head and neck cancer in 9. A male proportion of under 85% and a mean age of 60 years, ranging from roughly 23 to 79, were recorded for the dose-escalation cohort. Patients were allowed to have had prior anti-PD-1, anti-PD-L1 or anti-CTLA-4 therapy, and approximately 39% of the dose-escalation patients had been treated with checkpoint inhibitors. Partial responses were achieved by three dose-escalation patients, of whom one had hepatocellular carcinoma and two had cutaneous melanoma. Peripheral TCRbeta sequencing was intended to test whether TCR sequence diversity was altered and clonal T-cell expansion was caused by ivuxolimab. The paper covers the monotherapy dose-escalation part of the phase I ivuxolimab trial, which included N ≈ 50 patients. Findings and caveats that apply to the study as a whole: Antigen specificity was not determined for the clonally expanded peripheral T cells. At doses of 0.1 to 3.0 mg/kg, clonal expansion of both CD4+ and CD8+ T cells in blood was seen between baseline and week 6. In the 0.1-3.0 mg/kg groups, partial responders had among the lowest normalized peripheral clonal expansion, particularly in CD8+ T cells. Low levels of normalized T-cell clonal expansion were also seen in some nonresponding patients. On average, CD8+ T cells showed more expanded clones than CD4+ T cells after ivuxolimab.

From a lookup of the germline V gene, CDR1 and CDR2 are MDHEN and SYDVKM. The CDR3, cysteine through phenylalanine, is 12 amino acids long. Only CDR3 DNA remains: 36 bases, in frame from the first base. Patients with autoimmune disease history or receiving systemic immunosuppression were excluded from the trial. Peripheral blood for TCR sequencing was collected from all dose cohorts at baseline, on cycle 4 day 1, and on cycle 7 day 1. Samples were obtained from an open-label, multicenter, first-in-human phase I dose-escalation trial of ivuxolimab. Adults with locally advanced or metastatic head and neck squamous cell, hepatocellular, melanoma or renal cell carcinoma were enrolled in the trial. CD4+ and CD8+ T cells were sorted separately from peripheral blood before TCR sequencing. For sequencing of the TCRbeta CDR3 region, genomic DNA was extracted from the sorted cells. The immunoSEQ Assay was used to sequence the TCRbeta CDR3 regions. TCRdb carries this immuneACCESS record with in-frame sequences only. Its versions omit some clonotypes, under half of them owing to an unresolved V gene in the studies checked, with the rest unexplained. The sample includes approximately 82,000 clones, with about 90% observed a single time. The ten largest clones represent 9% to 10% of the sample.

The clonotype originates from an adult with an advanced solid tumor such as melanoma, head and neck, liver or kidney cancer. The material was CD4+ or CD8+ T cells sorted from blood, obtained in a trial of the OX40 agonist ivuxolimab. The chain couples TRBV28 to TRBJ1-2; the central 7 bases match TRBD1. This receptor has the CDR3 CATAGRDRGYAF. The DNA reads TGTGCCACCGCAGGCCGGGACAGAGGCTACGCCTTC.